This TCR beta chain was documented in a study of molecular identifiers for immune sequencing clone quantification. Overall study context: Replicates partitioned RNA from 20,000 or 100,000 naive CD8 cells into five parts, sequencing four.

The V and J ends lost 4 bases and 4 bases respectively, with 10 bases between them. The CDR3 covers 14 residues. Germline loops: CDR1 SNHLY, CDR2 FYNNEI. As previously described, bulk TCR libraries were made using listed TCR primers. Via MiXCR, TCRdb re-called the PCR reads, giving one row per CDR3 protein. The sample holds about 320,000 distinct CDR3 sequences, roughly 23% seen once. With 10%, 30% or 50% of RNA, about 19,000 to 1,100,000 naive CD8 T cells were sequenced. Naive CD8 T cells were sorted as CD8+CD4-CCR7+CD45RA+. This clonotype was seen at least ten times. This receptor was taken from a human donor in good health. Some libraries in this study had Jurkat cell RNA spiked in. The chain combines TRBV2 with TRBJ1-4; D not resolved. Sequencing used naive CD8+ T cells from blood, with Jurkat cell RNA spiked in. The subset was: FACS-sorted CD8+CD4-CCR7+CD45RA+ naive T cells. This chain's CDR3 is CASSGNEVNEKLFF. As DNA, the CDR3 is TGTGCCAGCAGTGGTAATGAAGTTAATGAAAAACTGTTTTTT.